This is a list of T cell receptor beta chains from one sample in a study of beta chain features in type 1 diabetes. Clones were read by immunoSEQ multiplex PCR, and TCRdb kept only the in-frame ones, dropping some. The table records over 150,000 clones, under 13% of them present only once. The sequenced sample consisted of central memory CD4+ T cells from blood. All receptors derive from a man between 25 and 39 years old with type 1 diabetes. The conserved cysteine and the conserved F or W are not part of the CDR3 here. Each record gives: D gene, V gene, J gene, CDR3 protein. D genes are given only for firm matches.

D: TRBD2; V: TRBV29-1; J: TRBJ2-1; CDR3: SVVGRAGINEQF
D: TRBD1; V: TRBV7-7; J: TRBJ2-7; CDR3: ASSSQGGEQY
D: TRBD2; V: TRBV2; J: TRBJ2-7; CDR3: ASRSSGLSYEQY
D: TRBD1; V: TRBV18; J: TRBJ1-5; CDR3: ASSLGQGNQPQH
D: NA; V: TRBV5-4; J: TRBJ1-3; CDR3: ASSLTRDGNTIY
D: TRBD1; V: TRBV5-1; J: TRBJ1-5; CDR3: ASSLEGTGNQPQH
D: NA; V: TRBV2; J: TRBJ2-1; CDR3: ASRILRVYYNEQF
D: TRBD2; V: TRBV29-1; J: TRBJ2-5; CDR3: SVGLAGGWEQY
D: TRBD1; V: TRBV30; J: TRBJ1-1; CDR3: AWSVRGDSEAF
D: TRBD1; V: TRBV7-9; J: TRBJ1-1; CDR3: ASSPTGLSTEAF
D: TRBD2; V: TRBV28; J: TRBJ2-1; CDR3: ASSLSIAGAIYNEQF
D: NA; V: TRBV4-1; J: TRBJ2-1; CDR3: ASSQAEGSYNEQF
D: NA; V: TRBV29-1; J: TRBJ2-5; CDR3: SSEETQY
D: TRBD2; V: TRBV7-9; J: TRBJ2-7; CDR3: ASSSSGSTVEQY
D: NA; V: TRBV23-1; J: TRBJ1-1; CDR3: ASSQKGRGHSDTEAF
D: NA; V: TRBV6-6; J: TRBJ2-2; CDR3: ASSYLLTGELF
D: NA; V: TRBV9; J: TRBJ2-2; CDR3: ASSVLALTGELF
D: NA; V: TRBV9; J: TRBJ2-1; CDR3: ASSGRDYNEQF
D: NA; V: TRBV6-1; J: TRBJ2-7; CDR3: ASSEGTVGYEQY
D: TRBD2; V: TRBV7-9; J: TRBJ2-1; CDR3: ASSPAASGSGEQF
D: NA; V: TRBV28; J: TRBJ1-1; CDR3: ASRRNTEAF
D: NA; V: TRBV7-9; J: TRBJ1-5; CDR3: ASSPRDNQPQH
D: NA; V: TRBV7-2; J: TRBJ1-2; CDR3: ASSLGFRGGEGYT
D: TRBD2; V: TRBV19; J: TRBJ2-5; CDR3: ASSRTSGAQETQY
D: TRBD1; V: TRBV7-2; J: TRBJ2-7; CDR3: ASSPRPGTGVGEQY
D: TRBD2; V: TRBV5-1; J: TRBJ2-3; CDR3: ASSWLAGLTDTQY
D: NA; V: TRBV7-3; J: TRBJ2-3; CDR3: ASSLYAAMQGDTQY
D: NA; V: TRBV30; J: TRBJ1-1; CDR3: AWSLLRGTEAF
D: TRBD2; V: TRBV18; J: TRBJ2-5; CDR3: ASSPRTSGEGRAQY
D: NA; V: TRBV7-8; J: TRBJ2-1; CDR3: ASTPRSVGVVEQF
D: NA; V: TRBV7-2; J: TRBJ2-6; CDR3: ASSLEGISGANVLT